This is a list of T cell receptor beta chains from one sample in a study of CD8+ T cells in alopecia areata. The data were produced by immunoSEQ multiplex PCR, yet TCRdb's version contains in-frame clones alone and is incomplete. The repertoire holds some 100,000 clones, with less than 75% as singletons. The sample here was CD8+ T cells sorted from blood, taken at week 4, from a patient treated with tofacitinib. These receptors were taken from a human donor with alopecia areata. The CDR3 runs from the conserved cysteine through the conserved F or W. The D gene is left open where the match is weak. The size of a clone is reported for some rows only, either as once, few or many, or as a class for expanded clones.

>TRBV30|.|12|.|TRBJ2-1
TGTGCCTGGAGTGGGGATTACAATGAGCAGTTCTTC
CAWSGDYNEQFF
>TRBV30|.|14|few|TRBJ2-7
TGTGCCTGGAGTGTTTGGGACAACTCCTACGAGCAGTACTTC
CAWSVWDNSYEQYF
>TRBV2|.|15|.|TRBJ2-3
TGTGCCAGCTTACCTCCCAGGGTGGGGGCAGATACGCAGTATTTT
CASLPPRVGADTQYF
>TRBV7-2|TRBD2|14|.|TRBJ2-7
TGTGCCAGCAGCTCCACCCTCGGAAGGGCGGGGGAGTACTTC
CASSSTLGRAGEYF
>TRBV7-9|.|14|.|TRBJ2-7
TGTGCCAGCCGTCCACCGATCGGGACCTACGAGCAGTACTTC
CASRPPIGTYEQYF
>TRBV4-1|.|15|few|TRBJ2-2
TGCGCCAGCAGCCAAAACAGGGCAAACACCGGGGAGCTGTTTTTT
CASSQNRANTGELFF
>TRBV29-1|TRBD1|14|few|TRBJ2-1
TGCAGCGCCCGACAGGGTTCACTAGTCAATGAGCAGTTCTTC
CSARQGSLVNEQFF
>TRBV29-1|.|15|once|TRBJ2-5
TGCAGCGTTGAAGTGAACGGGGGGCTCGAAGAGACCCAGTACTTC
CSVEVNGGLEETQYF
>TRBV15|.|13|once|TRBJ1-1
TGTGCCACCAGCAGAGAGCTTTTCGCTGAAGCTTTCTTT
CATSRELFAEAFF
>TRBV27|.|14|once|TRBJ2-5
TGTGCCAGCAATATGGGCCCCGATGGTGGGACCCAGTACTTC
CASNMGPDGGTQYF
>TRBV4-2|TRBD2|14|.|TRBJ2-3
TGTGCCAGCAGCCCGACTAGCGAGACAGATACGCAGTATTTT
CASSPTSETDTQYF
>TRBV5-6|.|17|.|TRBJ2-1
TGTGCCAGCAGCCGGGGGCAAAGAATAGTTTCCAACAATGAGCAGTTCTTC
CASSRGQRIVSNNEQFF
>TRBV4-3|.|15|.|TRBJ2-3
TGCGCCAGCAGCCAGGGTCTCGGGGGCGCGGATACGCAGTATTTT
CASSQGLGGADTQYF
>TRBV30|TRBD2|14|.|TRBJ2-3
TGTGCCTGGAACAGAGCGGGGAATACAGATACGCAGTATTTT
CAWNRAGNTDTQYF
>TRBV6-4|.|13|.|TRBJ2-2
TGTGCCAGCAGGGCGGGGGCGTACGGGGAGCTGTTTTTT
CASRAGAYGELFF
>TRBV7-6|TRBD1|14|.|TRBJ2-7
TGTGCCAGCAGCCCGGACAGGGCCTCCTACGAGCAGTACTTC
CASSPDRASYEQYF
>TRBV27|.|14|.|TRBJ1-4
TGTGCCAGCAGCCCAGGGGCAACTAATGAAAAACTGTTTTTT
CASSPGATNEKLFF
>TRBV27|.|13|once|TRBJ1-2
TGTGCCACCTCGGGACACCTTAACTATGGCTACACCTTC
CATSGHLNYGYTF
>TRBV18|.|14|.|TRBJ1-2
TGTGCCAGCTCACCCCGGACAGAGAACTATGGCTACACCTTC
CASSPRTENYGYTF
>TRBV29-1|.|16|.|TRBJ2-5
TGCAGCGCCGCTTTCCTCTTTTCATCCTCGGGGGAGACCCAGTACTTC
CSAAFLFSSSGETQYF
>TRBV29-1|.|13|.|TRBJ2-7
TGCAGCGTCGCCCCAGGGACCTCCTACGAGCAGTACTTC
CSVAPGTSYEQYF
>TRBV29-1|.|13|.|TRBJ2-5
TGCAGCGTTGAGCCTCGGGTTCAAGAGACCCAGTACTTC
CSVEPRVQETQYF
>TRBV5-1|.|14|.|TRBJ1-1
TGCGCCAGCAGCTTGGAGGGGATGAACACTGAAGCTTTCTTT
CASSLEGMNTEAFF
>TRBV5-4|.|15|.|TRBJ2-7
TGTGCCAGCAGCGGAGACGAAACAGGGTTAAACGAGCAGTACTTC
CASSGDETGLNEQYF
>TRBV30|.|13|.|TRBJ2-2
TGTGCCTGGAGTGTAGGGGGGGCCGGGGAGCTGTTTTTT
CAWSVGGAGELFF
>TRBV15|TRBD2|14|.|TRBJ2-7
TGTGCCACCAGCGGGGGGACTAGCGGCTACGAGCAGTACTTC
CATSGGTSGYEQYF
>TRBV11-2|TRBD2|17|.|TRBJ2-5
TGTGCCAGCAGCTTAGTCCCACTAGCGGGGGCCGAAGAGACCCAGTACTTC
CASSLVPLAGAEETQYF
>TRBV30|TRBD2|15|.|TRBJ2-2
TGTGCCTGGAGAGCAGAGCGGGGGTTCGCCGGGGAGCTGTTTTTT
CAWRAERGFAGELFF
>TRBV11-2|.|14|many|TRBJ1-1
TGTGCCAGCAGTCGACGATTTTCGAACACTGAAGCTTTCTTT
CASSRRFSNTEAFF